Shown below are 21 T cell receptor beta chains from a single sample sequenced in a study of cytomegalovirus exposure and HLA in healthy donors (dated by TCRdb to about 2017). The library was obtained by the immunoSEQ multiplex PCR assay. A mixture of 60 forward primers for TCR Vbeta segments and 13 reverse primers for TCR Jbeta segments was used in the multiplex PCR. TCRdb took over this immuneACCESS table, retaining in-frame rearrangements with V and J assigned. Such tables are incomplete; in checked studies, under half of the missing clones stem from an unresolved V gene, and the remainder is unexplained. Here the sample has 150,000 to 200,000 clones; under 80% occur a single time. About 2.9% of the sample belongs to the ten largest clones. Sequencing was performed on PBMCs. The receptors here all came from a man in his forties or fifties in good health and CMV-seronegative.

As DNA, the CDR3 is TGTGCCAGCAGCCCCGGGACAGGGCGGGAGACCCAGTACTTC. This translates into CASSPGTGRETQYF. This sequence joins TRBV7-8 and TRBJ2-5, with 9 bases identical to TRBD1. There are 14 residues in the CDR3. V dropped 5 bases and J dropped 5; count of bases not matched to a gene: 6. Germline loops: CDR1 SGHVS, CDR2 FQNEAQ.

The CDR3 loop reads CASSDFGQKETQYF. Here the CDR3 DNA reads TGTGCCAGCAGTGATTTCGGACAGAAAGAGACCCAGTACTTC. V usage is TRBV6-5 and J usage is TRBJ2-5; D may be TRBD1 (6 bases). Germline V gene data show CDR1 as MNHEY and CDR2 as SVGAGI. V gave up 5 bases and J gave up 3 bases, with 13 bases separating them. This CDR3 is 14 amino acids long.

Note on this clone: One base away lies a much larger clone, so this may be a sequencing read error. This CDR3 is CASSLLGTDTQYF. The CDR3 coding sequence is TGTGCCAGCAGCTTACTTGGCACAGATACGCAGTATTTT. The chain combines TRBV7-6 with TRBJ2-3; D call uncertain. CDR3 size: 13 residues. Trimming removed 2 bases from V and 1 base from J, with 4 bases in between. CDR1 and CDR2 from the germline V gene are SGHVS and FNYEAQ.

The V and J genes are TRBV6-1 and TRBJ2-3; the D gene is possibly TRBD2 (6 bases). Germline loops: CDR1 MNHNS, CDR2 SASEGT. This CDR3 is built from 15 residues. Trimming removed 3 bases from V and 1 base from J, with 11 bases in between. The CDR3 is CASSDRDSGTDTQYF. DNA for the CDR3: TGTGCCAGCAGTGACCGGGACTCCGGCACAGATACGCAGTATTTT.

This clone was seen a handful of times. The J gene is TRBJ2-3, the V gene TRBV7-3, with no clear D. The CDR3 is 16 residues long. Trimming stripped 5 bases from V and 4 bases from J, with 19 bases between. Per germline, CDR1 SGHTA and CDR2 FQGTGA. Written as DNA, the CDR3 is TGTGCCAGCAGCCCTCCGGTCCCTATATTCCCAGATACGCAGTATTTT. The encoded protein is CASSPPVPIFPDTQYF.

This clone was counted a single time. J is TRBJ1-1 and V is TRBV6-5; D perhaps matches TRBD1 (5 bases). Looked up from germline, CDR1 is MNHEY and CDR2 is SVGAGI. This CDR3 comprises 15 residues. Trimming took off 0 bases at V and 5 bases at J, with 13 bases between the two ends. The CDR3 sequence is CASSYSPTARTEAFF. For the CDR3, the DNA is TGTGCCAGCAGTTACTCGCCGACAGCTCGGACTGAAGCTTTCTTT.

The chain is built from TRBV7-9 and TRBJ1-4; D is perhaps TRBD1 (5 bases). CDR1 SEHNR and CDR2 FQNEAQ come from the germline V gene (reference sequence). V was clipped by 1 base and J by 6 bases, with 15 bases between them. The length of the CDR3 is 16 residues. The CDR3 protein is CASSLGLQAPYEKLFF. CDR3 bases: TGTGCCAGCAGCTTAGGCTTACAGGCGCCTTATGAAAAACTGTTTTTT.

This clone was counted between two and nine times. The chain links TRBV6-5 to TRBJ2-5; no reliable D call. This CDR3 region has 12 residues. With 7 bases removed from V and 5 bases from J, the gap between germline ends came to 11 bases. Per the germline V gene, CDR1 is MNHEY and CDR2 is SVGAGI. CDR3 nucleotide sequence: TGTGCCAGCAAGCGACTCGACGAGACCCAGTACTTC. This translates into CASKRLDETQYF.

The chain employs TRBV4-1 and TRBJ2-3, with D possibly TRBD1 on 6 matching bases. This CDR3 is 17 amino acids long. V lost 1 base, J lost 0 bases, and 14 bases lay in between. Germline V gene sequence: CDR1 MGHRA, CDR2 YSYEKL. CDR3 region: CASSQAPRRGSTDTQYF. The CDR3 DNA is TGCGCCAGCAGCCAAGCACCTCGAAGGGGGAGCACAGATACGCAGTATTTT.

This clone has just a few counts. J is TRBJ1-1 and V is TRBV7-8, with TRBD1 as a possible D gene (5 bases). The CDR3 totals 15 residues. Germline values: CDR1 SGHVS, CDR2 FQNEAQ. V gave up 1 base and J gave up 1 base, with 10 bases separating them. The CDR3 reads CASSLGVGPNTEAFF. In DNA, the CDR3 is TGTGCCAGCAGCTTAGGCGTGGGGCCGAACACTGAAGCTTTCTTT.

This clone is a singleton in its sample. CDR3 bases: TGTGCCATGGGAAAACAGGGGGATGTCAATGAGCAGTTCTTC. Its protein product is CAMGKQGDVNEQFF. The rearrangement uses TRBV10-3 and TRBJ2-1, with 8 positions matching TRBD1. Germline V gene sequence: CDR1 ENHRY, CDR2 SYGVKD. V was clipped by 9 bases and J by 6 bases; unmatched bases: 10. The CDR3 is 14 amino acids.

The chain has TRBV5-1 and TRBJ2-7; 8 bases align to TRBD1. The germline CDR1 and CDR2 sequences are SGHRS and YFSETQ. The V and J ends lost 4 bases and 5 bases, in that order; junction bases with no gene match: 14. This CDR3 has 16 amino acids. The CDR3 region has the DNA TGCGCCAGCAGCCTTGGTCGGGCTGCAGGGGGCGACGAGCAGTACTTC. Protein sequence: CASSLGRAAGGDEQYF.

This clone was observed once. This chain joins TRBV18 and TRBJ2-5, with D possibly matching TRBD2 (6 bases). V lost 1 base, J lost 5 bases, and 14 bases lay in between. Germline lookup yields CDR1 KGHSH and CDR2 LQKENI. The CDR3 spans 15 residues. CDR3 nucleotide sequence: TGTGCCAGCTCACCACGGGAGGCACGATTGGAGACCCAGTACTTC. Translated, it gives CASSPREARLETQYF.

The chain recombines TRBV5-1 with TRBJ1-1, with 7 bases lining up with TRBD1. The length of the CDR3 is 16 residues. CDR1 SGHRS and CDR2 YFSETQ come from the germline V gene. The J segment lost 0 bases and the V segment lost 0 bases, leaving 5 bases of the junction unmatched. The CDR3 is CASSLAEGAMNTEAFF. The CDR3 region has the DNA TGCGCCAGCAGCTTGGCCGAGGGGGCGATGAACACTGAAGCTTTCTTT.

This chain uses TRBV5-4 with TRBJ1-5; D possibly corresponds to TRBD1 (5 bases). This CDR3 spans 14 amino acids. The germline V and J ends were trimmed by 5 bases and 2 bases, with 11 bases remaining between them. CDR1 SGHNT and CDR2 YYREEE come from the germline V gene (reference sequence). CDR3 residues: CASSGGGGNQPQHF. The CDR3 bases are TGTGCCAGCAGTGGGGGAGGGGGCAATCAGCCCCAGCATTTT.

This chain connects TRBV9 to TRBJ2-5, with 8 bases identical to TRBD1. Germline trimming cut 0 bases from V and 1 base from J; bases unmatched to any gene: 8. The V gene's germline CDR1 is SGDLS and CDR2 YYNGEE. The CDR3 runs to 17 residues. Here the CDR3 reads CASSVDRGRGPQETQYF. The CDR3 DNA sequence: TGTGCCAGCAGCGTAGATCGGGGCAGGGGGCCCCAAGAGACCCAGTACTTC. Using reference TRBV9 and TRBJ2-5 for the parts outside the CDR3, the full variable domain is DSGVTQTPKHLITATGQRVTLRCSPRSGDLSVYWYQQSLDQGLQFLIQYYNGEERAKGNILERFSAQQFPDLHSELNLSSLELGDSALYFCASSVDRGRGPQETQYFGPGTRLLVL.

The chain carries TRBV30 and TRBJ1-4; TRBD1 matches at 7 bases. Trimming removed 2 bases from V and 10 bases from J; junction bases left unmatched: 13. This CDR3 has 15 amino acids. Germline CDR1 GTSNPN, CDR2 SVGIG (reference sequence). The DNA for the CDR3 is TGTGCCTGGAGTTCCCCGGGTCAGGGGGGAGGAAAACTGTTTTTT. This codes for CAWSSPGQGGGKLFF.

The CDR3 is CASSLVRGDNEQFF. CDR3 nucleotides: TGTGCCAGCAGCTTAGTGCGGGGCGACAATGAGCAGTTCTTC. This sequence joins TRBV7-2 and TRBJ2-1; D is possibly TRBD2 (6 bases). CDR1 SGHTA and CDR2 FQGNSA come from the germline V gene. Trimming took off 1 base at V and 5 bases at J, with 9 bases between the two ends. The CDR3 runs 14 residues. The full variable domain, in which reference TRBV7-2 and TRBJ2-1 provide the parts outside the CDR3, is GAGVSQSPSNKVTEKGKDVELRCDPISGHTALYWYRQSLGQGLEFLIYFQGNSAPDKSGLPSDRFSAERTGGSVSTLTIQRTQQEDSAVYLCASSLVRGDNEQFFGPGTRLTVL.

This clone came up a few times. This chain uses TRBV9 with TRBJ2-7; 8 bases agree with TRBD1. This CDR3 comprises 18 residues. Trimming removed 3 bases from V and 1 base from J; junction bases left unmatched: 15. Germline CDR1 is SGDLS and CDR2 is YYNGEE. CDR3: CASSGNQRDRPLSYEQYF. The CDR3 DNA reads as TGTGCCAGCAGCGGGAATCAAAGGGACAGGCCGTTATCCTACGAGCAGTACTTC.

The chain couples TRBV5-1 to TRBJ2-1; no reliable D call. Per the germline V gene, CDR1 is SGHRS and CDR2 is YFSETQ. V lost 2 bases to trimming and J lost 3 bases, with 9 bases between them. The CDR3 has 14 residues. The CDR3: CASSLAGNYNEQFF. The CDR3 DNA follows: TGCGCCAGCAGCTTAGCAGGAAACTACAATGAGCAGTTCTTC.

The rearrangement uses TRBV28 and TRBJ2-3; tentatively, D is TRBD1 (5 bases). The CDR3 length is 13 residues. Trimming removed 1 base at V and 4 bases at J, with 6 bases between. Germline V gene lookup returns CDR1 MDHEN and CDR2 SYDVKM. The CDR3 is CASSLFRADTQYF. For the CDR3, the DNA is TGTGCCAGCAGTTTATTCAGGGCAGATACGCAGTATTTT.